A single sample is the source of the 26 T cell receptor beta chains below, sequenced in a study of T-cell memory formation after mild COVID-19. One entry per CDR3 protein, called by TCRdb with MiXCR from the 5' RACE reads. The sample consists of 75,000 to 95,000 distinct CDR3 sequences, around 13% of them appearing once. Material for sequencing was PBMCs or a T cell subset sorted from them (not recorded which). The origin of the receptors is an adult woman who had mild COVID-19 (a few samples of this study predate the infection). Cell type and time point are not known.

The rearrangement uses TRBV12-3 or TRBV12-4 and TRBJ2-1; D may be TRBD1 (5 bases). V dropped 5 bases and J dropped 7 bases, with 9 bases sitting between them. The CDR3 has 12 amino acids. The CDR3 nucleotides are TGTGCCAGCAGTAGCCAGGGTAATGAGCAGTTCTTC. Protein: CASSSQGNEQFF.

The rearrangement joins TRBV7-8 to TRBJ2-2; 9 bases map to TRBD1. The CDR3 is 14 amino acids. The germline gives CDR1 SGHVS, CDR2 FQNEAQ. The junction had 2 bases not matched to a gene; V was cut back by 3 bases and J by 6 bases. The CDR3 region is CASSFRTGAGELFF. Here the CDR3 DNA reads TGTGCCAGCAGCTTCCGGACAGGGGCCGGGGAGCTGTTTTTT.

This clonotype was detected only a few times. The DNA for the CDR3 is TGTGCCAGCAGCTACTCGGGACAGAGCTACAATGAGCAGTTCTTC. Translating it yields CASSYSGQSYNEQFF. The genes are TRBV7-9 and TRBJ2-1; 7 nucleotides line up with TRBD1. J was trimmed by 3 bases and V by 4 bases; bases with no gene match: 6. There are 15 residues in the CDR3. Germline loops: CDR1 SEHNR, CDR2 FQNEAQ (reference sequence).

CDR3 bases: TGTGCCAGCAGTGACTCGGCTCAGGAGCCGTACGAGCAGTACTTC. This gives the protein CASSDSAQEPYEQYF. The chain recombines TRBV6-4 with TRBJ2-7, with no clear D. V was clipped by 0 bases and J by 4 bases, with 13 bases between them. The CDR3 totals 15 residues. CDR1 is MRHNA, CDR2 SNTAGT, per germline.

The chain is built from TRBV12-3 or TRBV12-4 and TRBJ1-1, with TRBD1 matching 7 bases. The trim removed 6 bases at V and 0 bases at J, leaving 4 bases unmatched. The CDR3 runs 14 residues. The CDR3 region is CASSQDRLNTEAFF. As DNA, the CDR3 is TGTGCCAGCAGCCAGGACAGGCTGAACACTGAAGCTTTCTTT.

In its sample, this clonotype was seen many times. J is TRBJ2-1 and V is TRBV7-9, with 11 bases identical to TRBD2. The V gene's germline CDR1 is SEHNR and CDR2 FQNEAQ (reference sequence). V dropped 4 bases and J dropped 8; count of bases not matched to a gene: 7. The CDR3 covers 15 residues. CDR3 nucleotides: TGTGCCAGCAGCTCACTAGCGGGAGCGGTGGATGAGCAGTTCTTC. Translation gives CASSSLAGAVDEQFF.

This clonotype was counted only a few times. V usage is TRBV12-3 or TRBV12-4 and J usage is TRBJ2-7; D gene unclear. V was clipped by 1 base and J by 5 bases, with 9 bases between them. This CDR3 comprises 13 residues. DNA for the CDR3: TGTGCCAGCAGTTTAGTGAGCAGGAACGAGCAGTACTTC. This encodes CASSLVSRNEQYF.

This clonotype showed up just a few times. The chain has TRBV24-1 and TRBJ2-3, with TRBD2 identical over 12 bases. The CDR3 consists of 17 residues. The trim removed 4 bases at V and 6 bases at J, leaving 10 bases unmatched. Germline V gives CDR1 KGHDR, CDR2 SFDVKD. The chain's CDR3 is CATSDPLAGGPRDTQYF. CDR3 DNA: TGTGCCACCAGTGACCCTCTAGCGGGGGGGCCCCGCGATACGCAGTATTTT.

This clonotype turned up a few times. The rearrangement links TRBV7-9 to TRBJ1-1; TRBD1 might be the D (5 bases). CDR3 length: 16 residues. The V and J ends lost 4 bases and 1 base respectively, with 16 bases between them. The germline V gene has CDR1 SEHNR and CDR2 FQNEAQ (reference sequence). Here the CDR3 DNA reads TGTGCCAGCAGCTCGCCGCCGGGACGCCCGAACACTGAAGCTTTCTTT. Its protein is CASSSPPGRPNTEAFF.

Points on this clonotype: The conserved phenylalanine or tryptophan normally closing the CDR3 is absent here, so this likely arose from a read error. This chain connects TRBV12-3 or TRBV12-4 to TRBJ2-7, with TRBD2 matching over 15 bases. CDR3 size: 15 residues. Germline trimming cut 3 bases from V and 5 bases from J; bases unmatched to any gene: 2. In DNA, the CDR3 is TGTGCCAGCAGTTTGGGACTAGCGGGGGGTCACGAGCAGTACTAC. It specifies CASSLGLAGGHEQYY.

The chain uses TRBV6-2 or TRBV6-3 and TRBJ2-7; 9 bases align to TRBD2. V gave up 2 bases and J gave up 2 bases; unmatched junction bases: 1. The CDR3 loop spans 14 amino acids. Per germline, CDR1 MNHEY and CDR2 SVGEGT. The CDR3 here is CASSYGLATYEQYF. The DNA for the CDR3 is TGTGCCAGCAGTTACGGACTAGCGACCTACGAGCAGTACTTC.

The chain combines TRBV7-9 with TRBJ2-3; 9 positions agree with TRBD2. CDR1 and CDR2 from the germline V gene are SEHNR and FQNEAQ (reference sequence). With V trimmed by 3 bases and J by 2 bases, 6 bases remained unmatched. The CDR3 sequence is 16 residues long. CDR3 in DNA: TGTGCCAGCAGCTTGCCGACTAGCGGTACCACAGATACGCAGTATTTT. This gives the protein CASSLPTSGTTDTQYF.

This clonotype was seen a handful of times. J is TRBJ1-1 and V is TRBV6-5; the D gene is possibly TRBD1 (5 bases). This CDR3 spans 13 amino acids. CDR1 is MNHEY, CDR2 SVGAGI, per germline. V lost 1 base to trimming and J lost 4 bases, with 7 bases between them. In DNA, the CDR3 is TGTGCCAGCAGTTACTTCGGGGCCACTGAAGCTTTCTTT. This encodes CASSYFGATEAFF.

This clonotype has only a few counts. The rearrangement links TRBV20-1 to TRBJ2-3; 7 bases are shared with TRBD1. This CDR3 region has 14 residues. The germline V gene has CDR1 DFQATT and CDR2 SNEGSKA (reference sequence). V shed 6 bases, J shed 5 bases, and the junction held 11 bases outside the gene matches. CDR3 amino acids: CSATPRTGLDTQYF. The CDR3, as DNA: TGCAGTGCCACCCCTCGGACAGGACTAGATACGCAGTATTTT.

V and J are TRBV7-6 and TRBJ2-1; 8 positions agree with TRBD2. CDR3 length equals 15 residues. J lost 10 bases, V lost 4 bases, and 12 bases had no gene match. Germline V gene sequence: CDR1 SGHVS, CDR2 FNYEAQ. The CDR3 loop reads CASSSPDYVAGEQFF. The CDR3 nucleotides are TGTGCCAGCAGCTCACCCGATTACGTAGCGGGAGAGCAGTTCTTC.

CDR3 loop: CASSFVISGNTIYF. In nucleotides, the CDR3 is TGTGCCAGCAGCTTCGTGATCTCTGGAAACACCATATATTTT. The chain joins TRBV7-9 to TRBJ1-3; D uncertain. This CDR3 region has 14 residues. The V end was cut by 3 bases, the J end by 0 bases, with 6 bases between. Per germline, CDR1 SEHNR and CDR2 FQNEAQ (reference sequence).

The sample holds a few counts of this clonotype. As DNA, the CDR3 is TGTGCCAGCAGCGTAGCTGGTCTAGCCGGCTACGAGCAGTACTTC. Residues: CASSVAGLAGYEQYF. The V and J genes are TRBV9 and TRBJ2-7; D is possibly TRBD2 (5 bases). V was clipped by 0 bases and J by 3 bases, with 13 bases between them. The germline V gene has CDR1 SGDLS and CDR2 YYNGEE. The CDR3 sequence is 15 residues long. Full variable domain (outside the CDR3, taken from reference TRBV9 and TRBJ2-7): DSGVTQTPKHLITATGQRVTLRCSPRSGDLSVYWYQQSLDQGLQFLIQYYNGEERAKGNILERFSAQQFPDLHSELNLSSLELGDSALYFCASSVAGLAGYEQYFGPGTRLTVT.

The rearrangement joins TRBV9 to TRBJ1-5; D is unresolved. In germline, CDR1 is SGDLS, CDR2 YYNGEE. With 0 bases removed from V and 3 bases from J, the gap between germline ends came to 7 bases. This CDR3 has 14 amino acids. DNA of the CDR3: TGTGCCAGCAGCGTAGCCACAGACAATCAGCCCCAGCATTTT. This encodes CASSVATDNQPQHF.

At least ten counts were recorded for this clonotype. This rearrangement joins TRBV12-3 or TRBV12-4 to TRBJ2-7; a weak D match, TRBD2 (6 bases). The ends were cut back, 6 bases at V and 1 base at J, with 10 bases in the middle. The CDR3 runs to 13 residues. In DNA, the CDR3 is TGTGCCAGCAGCGCAGCGGGTTCCTACGAGCAGTACTTC. Its translation is CASSAAGSYEQYF.

This clonotype was seen only a few times. The chain couples TRBV5-6 to TRBJ2-3; D may be TRBD1 (5 bases). The CDR3 has 16 residues. Per germline, CDR1 SGHDT and CDR2 YYEEEE. The germline V and J ends were trimmed by 0 bases and 1 base, with 12 bases remaining between them. CDR3 nucleotide sequence: TGTGCCAGCAGCTTGGTTGAAGGGGCGGGCACAGATACGCAGTATTTT. This sequence encodes CASSLVEGAGTDTQYF.

This clonotype was counted only a few times. The genes are TRBV4-3 and TRBJ2-1; TRBD2 agrees at 10 bases. Looked up from germline, CDR1 is LGHNA and CDR2 is YSLEER. The junction had 6 bases not matched to a gene; V was cut back by 1 base and J by 9 bases. This CDR3 is built from 15 residues. CDR3: CASSQAGTSVLEQFF. CDR3 bases: TGCGCCAGCAGCCAAGCGGGGACTAGCGTTCTTGAGCAGTTCTTC.

This clonotype was recorded a few times. The chain carries TRBV9 and TRBJ2-5; the D gene is possibly TRBD1 (5 bases). This CDR3 has 14 amino acids. Per the germline V gene, CDR1 is SGDLS and CDR2 is YYNGEE. V gave up 0 bases and J gave up 5 bases, with 11 bases separating them. The DNA for the CDR3 is TGTGCCAGCAGCGTAGCGGGCAGGGATGAGACCCAGTACTTC. Translation gives CASSVAGRDETQYF.

This clonotype has more than one count but fewer than ten. This rearrangement joins TRBV7-8 to TRBJ2-7, with TRBD2 matching over 9 bases. CDR3 length equals 16 residues. The germline V gene has CDR1 SGHVS and CDR2 FQNEAQ. The trim removed 1 base at V and 3 bases at J, leaving 7 bases unmatched. CDR3 protein: CASSLDRSSGDYEQYF. CDR3 nucleotides: TGTGCCAGCAGCTTAGATAGGTCTAGCGGGGACTACGAGCAGTACTTC. The variable domain in full, completed from reference TRBV7-8 and TRBJ2-7, reads GAGVSQSPRYKVAKRGQDVALRCDPISGHVSLFWYQQALGQGPEFLTYFQNEAQLDKSGLPSDRFFAERPEGSVSTLKIQRTQQEDSAVYLCASSLDRSSGDYEQYFGPGTRLTVT.

This chain links TRBV5-1 with TRBJ2-5, with TRBD1 as a possible D gene (5 bases). Germline CDR1 SGHRS, CDR2 YFSETQ. V lost 0 bases and J 0 bases, leaving 9 bases between the germline ends. This CDR3 contains 15 residues. The CDR3 region has the DNA TGCGCCAGCAGCTTGGGACAGCTATACCAAGAGACCCAGTACTTC. It specifies CASSLGQLYQETQYF.

This clonotype has only a few counts. This chain connects TRBV3-1 to TRBJ2-7; 7 bases are a match to TRBD2. J was trimmed by 3 bases and V by 4 bases; bases with no gene match: 9. The CDR3 is 15 residues long. CDR1 is LGHDT and CDR2 is YNNKEL in the germline V gene (reference sequence). CDR3 protein: CASSLRTRPFYEQYF. CDR3 nucleotide sequence: TGTGCCAGCAGCCTCAGGACTAGACCATTCTACGAGCAGTACTTC.

The chain couples TRBV11-3 to TRBJ2-1; 10 bases align to TRBD1. Germline V gene lookup returns CDR1 SGHNT and CDR2 YENEEA. The CDR3 has 17 residues. Trimming took 2 bases from V and 5 from J; bases not matched to a gene: 9. CDR3 in DNA: TGTGCCAGCAGCTTACTACCGGGACAGGGGACCAACAATGAGCAGTTCTTC. This gives the protein CASSLLPGQGTNNEQFF. The full variable domain, rest sourced from reference TRBV11-3 and TRBJ2-1, is EAGVVQSPRYKIIEKKQPVAFWCNPISGHNTLYWYLQNLGQGPELLIRYENEEAVDDSQLPKDRFSAERLKGVDSTLKIQPAELGDSAVYLCASSLLPGQGTNNEQFFGPGTRLTVL.